The clone carrying this TCR beta chain occurred many times. Its matching antigen is unknown. The germline V and J ends were trimmed by 2 bases and 5 bases, with 12 bases remaining between them. The CDR3 runs to 15 residues. The entry originates in a study of T cells after yellow fever vaccination. Template switching with 5'RACE generated the TCR cDNA and added a universal primer site and UMIs. TCRdb re-called the 5' RACE reads with MiXCR, one entry per CDR3 protein. The table includes about 47,000 distinct CDR3 sequences, about 7.4% detected once. General study points: Reappearing after the booster were most of the clones from primary vaccination (less than 97% CD4, 88% CD8). When the response was secondary, it was weaker but reached its peak faster, day 5 versus 15.

This specimen consisted of CD8+ T cells sorted from PBMCs, obtained less than 18 days after the first yellow fever vaccination. The chain links TRBV12-3 or TRBV12-4 to TRBJ2-2; maybe TRBD1 (6 bases). The TCR sequence derives from a young man who received the YFV17D yellow fever vaccine. CDR3 loop: CASSLWGHGTGELFF. CDR3 coding DNA: TGTGCCAGCAGTTTATGGGGGCACGGTACCGGGGAGCTGTTTTTT.